The source of this T cell receptor (beta chain) is a study of T cell responses to AZD1222 COVID-19 vaccine. Comments on this clone: Antigen: not known.

General observations from the study: Regions 160-218 and 743-854 held dominance among vaccine-associated CD4 TCRs, which spanned spike. Females outnumbered males among donors, who were mostly white British; clonal diversity was possibly underestimated.

Sequencing was performed with immunoSEQ multiplex PCR; in TCRdb, only in-frame clones are kept and a portion is missing. Counted here are about 180,000 clones, around 89% occurring once; the ten biggest clones make up 3.5% to 4.5%. Germline CDR1 and CDR2: MNHNS and SASEGT. The CDR3 spans 15 residues. The J segment lost 4 bases and the V segment lost 3 bases, leaving 8 bases of the junction unmatched. The source is an adult who received the MenACWY meningococcal vaccine as a control. V gene TRBV6-1 combines with J gene TRBJ1-1; the match to TRBD1 covers 7 bases. The sequenced sample was peripheral blood, obtained 28 days after the second dose of the MenACWY control vaccine. This CDR3 is CASSDLRQGSTEAFF. For the CDR3, the DNA is TGTGCCAGCAGTGACCTTCGACAGGGAAGCACTGAAGCTTTCTTT.